This paragraph reports one T cell receptor (beta chain). These data originate in a study of radiotherapy plus CTLA-4 blockade in lung cancer. Method: immunoSEQ multiplex PCR; TCRdb's copy keeps in-frame clones and lacks some. The data show 70,000 to 90,000 clones, around nine tenths seen once. The CDR3 runs 13 residues. CDR1 is KGHSH and CDR2 is LQKENI in the germline V gene. Trimming shortened V by 6 bases and J by 5 bases, and 13 bases separated the two germline ends. The sample here was peripheral blood, taken from a patient treated with radiotherapy plus ipilimumab. This chain uses TRBV18 with TRBJ2-5; D possibly corresponds to TRBD2 (5 bases). This TCR came from a human donor with non-small cell lung cancer who had stable disease on radiotherapy plus ipilimumab. CDR3 DNA: TGTGCCAGCTCCCCGGACTGGAGGGAGACCCAGTACTTC. Amino acid sequence: CASSPDWRETQYF. Full variable domain (remainder filled in from reference TRBV18 and TRBJ2-5): NAGVMQNPRHLVRRRGQEARLRCSPMKGHSHVYWYRQLPEEGLKFMVYLQKENIIDESGMPKERFSAEFPKEGPSILRIQQVVRGDSAAYFCASSPDWRETQYFGPGTRLLVL.